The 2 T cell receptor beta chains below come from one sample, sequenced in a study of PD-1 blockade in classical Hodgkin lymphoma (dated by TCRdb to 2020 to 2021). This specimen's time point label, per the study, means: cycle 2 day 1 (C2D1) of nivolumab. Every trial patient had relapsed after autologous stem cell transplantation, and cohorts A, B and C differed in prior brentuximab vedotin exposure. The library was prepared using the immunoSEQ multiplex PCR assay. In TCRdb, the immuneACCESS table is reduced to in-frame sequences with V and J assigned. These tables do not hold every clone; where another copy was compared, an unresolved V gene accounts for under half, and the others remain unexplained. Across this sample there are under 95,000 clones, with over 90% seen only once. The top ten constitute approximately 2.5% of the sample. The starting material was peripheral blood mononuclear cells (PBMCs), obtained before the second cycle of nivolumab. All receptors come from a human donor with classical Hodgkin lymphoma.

CDR3 region: CASSRPTGEGLATNEKLFF. CDR3 coding DNA: TGTGCCAGCAGCCGACCTACAGGGGAGGGCCTTGCAACTAATGAAAAACTGTTTTTT. The rearrangement joins TRBV7-8 to TRBJ1-4; 7 nucleotides line up with TRBD1. With V trimmed by 5 bases and J by 0 bases, 15 bases remained unmatched. CDR1 is SGHVS and CDR2 is FQNEAQ in the germline V gene. The CDR3 covers 19 residues.

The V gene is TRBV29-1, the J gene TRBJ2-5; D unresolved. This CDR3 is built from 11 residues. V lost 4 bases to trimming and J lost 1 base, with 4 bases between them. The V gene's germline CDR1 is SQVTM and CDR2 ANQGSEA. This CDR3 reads CSVGGQETQYF. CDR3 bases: TGCAGCGTTGGGGGCCAAGAGACCCAGTACTTC.